The source of this T cell receptor beta chain is a study of T-cell reconstitution after alpha-beta-depleted transplantation in children. To note about this clonotype: One end of the junction varies from germline; a read error may be responsible.

Researchers prepared the TCRbeta library using unique molecular identifiers, the study reports. TCRdb re-derived calls from the PCR reads in MiXCR, one entry per CDR3 protein. Among a few hundred thousand distinct CDR3 sequences listed, 10% were seen once. The length of the CDR3 is 16 residues. Germline V gene data show CDR1 as SEHNR and CDR2 as FQNEAQ (reference sequence). Here the sequenced sample was PBMCs from the stem cell graft donor, taken from the stem cell graft. This chain connects TRBV7-9 to TRBJ2-1; 13 bases are shared with TRBD2. The source is a human donor who donated a stem cell graft to a child with acute lymphoblastic leukemia. CDR3 bases: TGTGCCAGCAGCGCCGGACTAGCGGGAGCTTCGGATGAGCACTTCTTC. Translating gives CASSAGLAGASDEHFF.